The 6 T cell receptor beta chains in this list originate from one sample, sequenced in a study of cytomegalovirus exposure and HLA in healthy donors. PCR was performed using 60 Vbeta and 13 Jbeta primers. The repertoire was sequenced with immunoSEQ multiplex PCR; TCRdb's copy has only in-frame clones and lacks some. The sample lists under 200,000 clones, 81% seen once, with approximately 1.3% in the top ten. Material for sequencing was PBMCs. Source of these receptors: a man between 50 and 59 years old in good health and CMV-seropositive.

The chain employs TRBV15 and TRBJ2-5, with 13 bases aligning to TRBD2. CDR1 LNHNV and CDR2 YYDKDF come from the germline V gene (reference sequence). The CDR3 runs 17 residues. Germline trimming cut 1 base from V and 5 bases from J; bases unmatched to any gene: 7. Here the CDR3 reads CATSRGGLAGVIETQYF. CDR3 DNA: TGTGCCACCAGCAGAGGAGGACTAGCGGGAGTCATTGAGACCCAGTACTTC. The full variable domain, its missing parts supplied by reference TRBV15 and TRBJ2-5, is DAMVIQNPRYQVTQFGKPVTLSCSQTLNHNVMYWYQQKSSQAPKLLFHYYDKDFNNEADTPDNFQSRRPNTSFCFLDIRSPGLGDTAMYLCATSRGGLAGVIETQYFGPGTRLLVL.

This clone has more than one count but fewer than ten. V is TRBV2 and J is TRBJ2-2; 8 bases align to TRBD1. The CDR3 is made up of 13 amino acids. Germline CDR1 and CDR2: SNHLY and FYNNEI. J gave up 2 bases and V 11 bases, and 4 bases lay outside the gene matches. The CDR3 coding sequence is TGTGCCTCGGGACAGGAAAACACCGGGGAGCTGTTTTTT. The encoded protein is CASGQENTGELFF.

The table lists this clone with a count of one. The chain joins TRBV28 to TRBJ1-2, with D perhaps TRBD1 (5 bases). V lost 5 bases and J lost 4, with 17 bases in between. CDR1 MDHEN and CDR2 SYDVKM come from the germline V gene. The CDR3 totals 15 residues. CDR3 region: CASSPPVQGIYGYTF. CDR3 bases: TGTGCCAGCAGTCCGCCGGTTCAGGGAATCTATGGCTACACCTTC.

V usage is TRBV4-3 and J usage is TRBJ2-1, with D uncertain. Germline V gene sequence: CDR1 LGHNA, CDR2 YSLEER. Trimming removed 4 bases at V and 6 bases at J, with 13 bases between. This CDR3 has 14 residues. This CDR3 reads CASSLTRVVNEQFF. The CDR3 region has the DNA TGCGCCAGCAGCCTCACCCGGGTAGTCAATGAGCAGTTCTTC.

V gene TRBV15 combines with J gene TRBJ1-2, with unresolved D. This CDR3 comprises 12 residues. V lost 0 bases and J lost 11, with 10 bases in between. Germline values: CDR1 LNHNV, CDR2 YYDKDF (reference sequence). CDR3 bases: TGTGCCACCAGCAGAGATAGTGTTGGTTACACCTTC. Its translation: CATSRDSVGYTF.

CDR3 region: CASSQDWSYEQYF. The CDR3 coding sequence is TGTGCCAGCAGCCAGGACTGGTCCTACGAGCAGTACTTC. J is TRBJ2-7 and V is TRBV7-6; D possibly corresponds to TRBD2 (5 bases). Trimming took 5 bases from V and 1 from J, leaving 9 bases between them. The CDR3 sequence is 13 residues long. The germline V gene encodes CDR1 SGHVS and CDR2 FNYEAQ. The whole variable domain, remainder taken from reference TRBV7-6 and TRBJ2-7, is GAGVSQSPRYKVTKRGQDVALRCDPISGHVSLYWYRQALGQGPEFLTYFNYEAQQDKSGLPNDRFSAERPEGSISTLTIQRTEQRDSAMYRCASSQDWSYEQYFGPGTRLTVT.